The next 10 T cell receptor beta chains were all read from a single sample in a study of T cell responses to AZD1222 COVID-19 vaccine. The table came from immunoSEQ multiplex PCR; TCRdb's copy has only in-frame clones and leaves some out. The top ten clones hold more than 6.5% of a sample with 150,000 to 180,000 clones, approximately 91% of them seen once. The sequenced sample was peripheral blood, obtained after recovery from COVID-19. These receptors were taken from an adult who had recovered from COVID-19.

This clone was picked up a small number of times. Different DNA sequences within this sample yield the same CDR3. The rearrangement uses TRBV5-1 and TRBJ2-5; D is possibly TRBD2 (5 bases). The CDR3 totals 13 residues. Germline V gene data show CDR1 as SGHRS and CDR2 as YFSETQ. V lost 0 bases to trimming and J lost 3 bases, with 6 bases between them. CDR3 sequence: CASSLVGEETQYF. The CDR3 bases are TGCGCCAGCAGCTTGGTCGGGGAAGAGACCCAGTACTTC.

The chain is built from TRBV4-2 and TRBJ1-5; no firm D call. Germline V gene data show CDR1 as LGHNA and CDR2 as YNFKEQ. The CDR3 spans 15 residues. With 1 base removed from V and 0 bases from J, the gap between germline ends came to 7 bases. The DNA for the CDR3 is TGTGCCAGCAGCCAAGCTATTGGTAGCAATCAGCCCCAGCATTTT. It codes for CASSQAIGSNQPQHF.

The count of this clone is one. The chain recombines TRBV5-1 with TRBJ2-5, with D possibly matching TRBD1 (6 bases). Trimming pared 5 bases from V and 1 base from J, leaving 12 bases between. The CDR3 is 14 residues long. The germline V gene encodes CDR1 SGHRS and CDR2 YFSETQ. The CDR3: CASSSGTSQETQYF. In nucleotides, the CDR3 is TGCGCCAGCAGTTCGGGGACATCCCAAGAGACCCAGTACTTC.

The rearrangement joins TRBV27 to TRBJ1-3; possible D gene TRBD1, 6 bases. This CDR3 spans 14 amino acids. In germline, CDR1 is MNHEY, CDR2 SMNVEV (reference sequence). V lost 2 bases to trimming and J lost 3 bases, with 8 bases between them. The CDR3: CASSLGGNGNTIYF. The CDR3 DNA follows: TGTGCCAGCAGTTTAGGGGGCAATGGAAACACCATATATTTT.

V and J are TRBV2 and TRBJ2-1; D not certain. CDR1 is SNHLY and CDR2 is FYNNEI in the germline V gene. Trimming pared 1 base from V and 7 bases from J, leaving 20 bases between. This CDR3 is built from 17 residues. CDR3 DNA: TGTGCCAGCAGTGAAGGGGTAGGGCGGAACATCCTAAATGAGCAGTTCTTC. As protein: CASSEGVGRNILNEQFF.

For the CDR3, the DNA is TGTGCCAGTAGAACCGGACAGGGTGGCAATCAGCCCCAGCATTTT. Residues: CASRTGQGGNQPQHF. The V and J genes are TRBV19 and TRBJ1-5; 8 bases align to TRBD1. Trimming cost V 6 bases and J 2 bases; bases outside gene matches: 6. The germline V gene encodes CDR1 LNHDA and CDR2 SQIVND (reference sequence). This CDR3 spans 15 amino acids.

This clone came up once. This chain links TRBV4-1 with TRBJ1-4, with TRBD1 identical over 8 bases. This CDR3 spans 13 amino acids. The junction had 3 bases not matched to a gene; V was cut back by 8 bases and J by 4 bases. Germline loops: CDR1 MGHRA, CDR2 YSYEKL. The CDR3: CASRDRLNEKLFF. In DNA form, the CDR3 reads TGCGCCAGCCGGGACAGGCTTAATGAAAAACTGTTTTTT.

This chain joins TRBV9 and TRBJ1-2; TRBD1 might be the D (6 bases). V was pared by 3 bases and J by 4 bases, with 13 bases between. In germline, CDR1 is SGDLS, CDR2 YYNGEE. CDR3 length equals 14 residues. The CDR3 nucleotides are TGTGCCAGCAGCGGGACAGCGCCGAGCTATGGCTACACCTTC. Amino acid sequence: CASSGTAPSYGYTF.

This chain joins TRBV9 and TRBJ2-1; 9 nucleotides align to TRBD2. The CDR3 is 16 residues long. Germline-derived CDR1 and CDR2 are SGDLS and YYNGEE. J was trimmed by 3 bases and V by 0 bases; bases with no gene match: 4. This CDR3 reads CASSVVGAGGYNEQFF. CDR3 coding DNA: TGTGCCAGCAGCGTAGTTGGAGCGGGGGGCTACAATGAGCAGTTCTTC. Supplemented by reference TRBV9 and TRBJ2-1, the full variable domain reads DSGVTQTPKHLITATGQRVTLRCSPRSGDLSVYWYQQSLDQGLQFLIQYYNGEERAKGNILERFSAQQFPDLHSELNLSSLELGDSALYFCASSVVGAGGYNEQFFGPGTRLTVL.

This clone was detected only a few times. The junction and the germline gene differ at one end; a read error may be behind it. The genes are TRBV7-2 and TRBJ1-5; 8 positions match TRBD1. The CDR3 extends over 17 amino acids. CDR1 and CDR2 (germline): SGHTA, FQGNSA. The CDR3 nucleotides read TGTGCCAGCAGCCTAGCTGTTTCTCCACAGGGGGATCAGCCCCAGCATTTT. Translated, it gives CASSLAVSPQGDQPQHF.